This TCR beta chain was captured by sequencing in a study of blood T cell repertoires in COVID-19. Profiling relied on immunoSEQ multiplex PCR, and the TCRdb table lists in-frame clones only, not all of them. The sample holds about 260,000 clones, 80% to 90% seen once. The cohort comprised adults aged about 18 to 100 years residing in about 25 US areas. Germline V gene lookup returns CDR1 ENHRY and CDR2 SYGVKD. CDR3 length equals 18 residues. V lost 3 bases, J lost 7 bases, and 24 bases lay in between. Sequenced input: PBMCs or T cells enriched from blood (not recorded which). V usage is TRBV10-3 and J usage is TRBJ1-4; D possibly corresponds to TRBD1 (5 bases). This TCR derives from a woman aged 18-35 years who had recovered from COVID-19. Written as DNA, the CDR3 is TGTGCCATCAGTGAAGGCAGGGTGGGGAACCGGGAGGTTGAAAAACTGTTTTTT. The encoded protein is CAISEGRVGNREVEKLFF.